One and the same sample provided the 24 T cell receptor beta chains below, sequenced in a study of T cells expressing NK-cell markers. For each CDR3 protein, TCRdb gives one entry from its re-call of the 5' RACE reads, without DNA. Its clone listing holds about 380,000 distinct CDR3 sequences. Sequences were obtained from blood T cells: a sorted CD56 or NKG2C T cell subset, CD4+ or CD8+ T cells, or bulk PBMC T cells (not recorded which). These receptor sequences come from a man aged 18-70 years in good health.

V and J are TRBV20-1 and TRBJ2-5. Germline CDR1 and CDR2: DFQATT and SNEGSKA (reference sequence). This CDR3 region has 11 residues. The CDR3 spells CSARLGETQYF.

The CDR3 reads CASSWDYNEKLFF. J is TRBJ1-4 and V is TRBV12-3 or TRBV12-4. There are 13 residues in the CDR3.

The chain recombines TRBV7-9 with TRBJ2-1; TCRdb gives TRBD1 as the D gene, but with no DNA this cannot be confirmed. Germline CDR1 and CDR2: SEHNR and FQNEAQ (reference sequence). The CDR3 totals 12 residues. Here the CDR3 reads CASSQTGDEQFF.

The CDR3 sequence is CASSYARNSYEQYF. V gene TRBV6-5 combines with J gene TRBJ2-7. Germline V lookup: CDR1 MNHEY, CDR2 SVGAGI. This CDR3 contains 14 residues.

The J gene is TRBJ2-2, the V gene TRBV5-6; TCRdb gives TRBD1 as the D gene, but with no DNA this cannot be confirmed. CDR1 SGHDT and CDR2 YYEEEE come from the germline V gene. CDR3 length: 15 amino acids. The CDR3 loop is CASSPAGASTGELFF.

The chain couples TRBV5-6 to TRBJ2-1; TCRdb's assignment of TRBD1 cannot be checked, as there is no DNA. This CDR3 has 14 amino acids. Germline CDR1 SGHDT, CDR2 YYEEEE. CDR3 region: CASSSQGAHNEQFF.

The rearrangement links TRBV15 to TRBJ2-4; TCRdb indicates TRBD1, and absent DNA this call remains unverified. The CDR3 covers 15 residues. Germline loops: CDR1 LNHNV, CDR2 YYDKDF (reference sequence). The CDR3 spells CATSTRAGRSVIQYF.

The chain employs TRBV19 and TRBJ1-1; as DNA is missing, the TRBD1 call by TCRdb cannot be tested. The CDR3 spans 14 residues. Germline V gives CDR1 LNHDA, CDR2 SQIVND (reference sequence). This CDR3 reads CASSIRGRNTEAFF.

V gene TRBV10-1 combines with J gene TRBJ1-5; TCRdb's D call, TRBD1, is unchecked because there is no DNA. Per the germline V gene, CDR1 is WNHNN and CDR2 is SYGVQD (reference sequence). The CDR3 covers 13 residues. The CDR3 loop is CASSAGADQPQHF.

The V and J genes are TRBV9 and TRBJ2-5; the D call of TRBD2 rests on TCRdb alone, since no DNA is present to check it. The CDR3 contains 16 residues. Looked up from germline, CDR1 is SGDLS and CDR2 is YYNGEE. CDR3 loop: CASSPQRLAGGETQYF.

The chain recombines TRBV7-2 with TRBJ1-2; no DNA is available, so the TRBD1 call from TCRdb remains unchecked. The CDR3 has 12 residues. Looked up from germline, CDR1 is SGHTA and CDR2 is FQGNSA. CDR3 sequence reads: CASSGDLYGYTF.

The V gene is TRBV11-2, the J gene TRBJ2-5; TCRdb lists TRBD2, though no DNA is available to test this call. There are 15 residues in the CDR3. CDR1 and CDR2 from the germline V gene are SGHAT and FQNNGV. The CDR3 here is CASSLVGGGEETQYF. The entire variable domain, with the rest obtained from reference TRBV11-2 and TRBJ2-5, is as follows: EAGVAQSPRYKIIEKRQSVAFWCNPISGHATLYWYQQILGQGPKLLIQFQNNGVVDDSQLPKDRFSAERLKGVDSTLKIQPAKLEDSAVYLCASSLVGGGEETQYFGPGTRLLVL.

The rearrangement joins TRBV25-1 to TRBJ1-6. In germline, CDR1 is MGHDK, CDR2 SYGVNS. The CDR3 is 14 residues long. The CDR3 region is CASSDVLSNSPLHF.

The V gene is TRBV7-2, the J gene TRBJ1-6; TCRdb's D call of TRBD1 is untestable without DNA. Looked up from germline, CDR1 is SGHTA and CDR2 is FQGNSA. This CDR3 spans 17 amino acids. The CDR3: CASSNIGPPGDNSPLHF. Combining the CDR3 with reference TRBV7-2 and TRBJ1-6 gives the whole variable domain GAGVSQSPSNKVTEKGKDVELRCDPISGHTALYWYRQSLGQGLEFLIYFQGNSAPDKSGLPSDRFSAERTGGSVSTLTIQRTQQEDSAVYLCASSNIGPPGDNSPLHFGNGTRLTVT.

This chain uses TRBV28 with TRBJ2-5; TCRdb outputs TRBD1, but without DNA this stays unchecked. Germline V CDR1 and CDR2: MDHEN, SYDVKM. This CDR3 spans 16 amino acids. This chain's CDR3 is CASSRQGTKPQETQYF.

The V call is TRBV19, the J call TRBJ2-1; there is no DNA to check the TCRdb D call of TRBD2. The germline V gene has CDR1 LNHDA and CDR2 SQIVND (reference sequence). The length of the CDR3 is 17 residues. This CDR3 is CASSIYSSGGPYNEQFF.

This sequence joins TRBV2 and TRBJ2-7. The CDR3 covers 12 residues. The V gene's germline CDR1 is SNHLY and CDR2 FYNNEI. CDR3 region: CASHDRALGQYF.

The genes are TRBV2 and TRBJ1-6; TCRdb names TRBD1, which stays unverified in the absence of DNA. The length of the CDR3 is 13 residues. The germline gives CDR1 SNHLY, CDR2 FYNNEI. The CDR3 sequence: CASLTDLNSPLHF.

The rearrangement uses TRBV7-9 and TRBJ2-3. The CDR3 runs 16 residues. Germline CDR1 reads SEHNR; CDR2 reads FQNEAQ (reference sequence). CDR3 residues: CASSLAIGPSTDTQYF.

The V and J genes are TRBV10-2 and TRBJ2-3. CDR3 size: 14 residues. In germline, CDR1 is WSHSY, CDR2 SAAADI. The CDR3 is CASMTGASTDTQYF.

CDR3 residues: CASQNFDSGANVLTF. This chain connects TRBV7-6 to TRBJ2-6. The CDR3 spans 15 residues. CDR1 is SGHVS and CDR2 is FNYEAQ in the germline V gene.

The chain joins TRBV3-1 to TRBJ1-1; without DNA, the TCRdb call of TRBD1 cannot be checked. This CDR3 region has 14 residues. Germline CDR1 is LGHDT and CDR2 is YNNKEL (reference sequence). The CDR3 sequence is CASKLGTAGTEAFF.

CDR3 sequence: CASSSQRANEQFF. V usage is TRBV7-2 and J usage is TRBJ2-1; the TRBD1 assignment by TCRdb is unverifiable without DNA. Germline CDR1 reads SGHTA; CDR2 reads FQGNSA. The CDR3 is 13 amino acids.

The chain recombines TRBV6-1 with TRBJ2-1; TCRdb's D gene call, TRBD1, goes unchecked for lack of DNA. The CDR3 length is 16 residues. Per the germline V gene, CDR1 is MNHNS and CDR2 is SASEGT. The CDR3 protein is CASSALGQGVHNEQFF.